The clone carrying this T cell receptor beta chain came up a few times. What it recognizes is unknown. With iRepertoire HTBI primers and Arm-PCR of CDR3 regions, TCR beta libraries were built. TCRdb reprocessed the multiplex PCR reads via MiXCR and lists one record per CDR3 protein. Of under 300,000 distinct CDR3 sequences in the sample, about 17% were seen once. Germline V lookup: CDR1 SGHRS, CDR2 YFSETQ. The CDR3 has 13 amino acids. Trimming removed 0 bases at V and 9 bases at J, with 9 bases between. The sample belongs to a study of regulatory T cells in long-lasting Graves disease. Described time point: newly diagnosed GD, antithyroid drugs for less than 3 months. PBMC-extracted RNA yielded the TCR library. Regarding the study as a whole: In persistent patients, shared public clonotypes (2,741) outnumbered those in new patients (around 1,000).

Another study also made use of these data, one on T cells in Graves' hyperthyroidism and ophthalmopathy. That paper notes: Researchers report that a 13 V-J model separated ophthalmopathy from stable hyperthyroidism. Before onset, ophthalmopathy was predicted by the model a median approximately 6.6 months earlier.

The starting material was peripheral blood mononuclear cells (PBMCs), obtained at new diagnosis, from a patient treated with antithyroid drugs. The source is a woman aged 25 to 39 with Graves disease. This sequence joins TRBV5-1 and TRBJ2-2, with unresolved D. DNA for the CDR3: TGCGCCAGCAGCTTGGTTCTTACCAGGGAGCTGTTTTTT. It is translated as CASSLVLTRELFF.